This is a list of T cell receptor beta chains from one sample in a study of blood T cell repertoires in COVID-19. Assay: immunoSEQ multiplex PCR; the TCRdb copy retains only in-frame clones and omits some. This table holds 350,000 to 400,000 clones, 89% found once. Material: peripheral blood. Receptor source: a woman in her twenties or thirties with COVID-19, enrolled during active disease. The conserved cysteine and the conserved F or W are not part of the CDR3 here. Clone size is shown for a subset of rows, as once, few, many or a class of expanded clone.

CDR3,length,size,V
ATSRGYIRTNTGELF,15,NA,TRBV15
ATSDGPGSSTDTQY,14,once,TRBV24-1
ASSARQGQAEKLF,13,NA,TRBV28
ASTSGGGTEAF,11,NA,TRBV9
AGAGPRGYT,9,NA,TRBV28
ASRFHGGGLIGELF,14,once,TRBV12-2
AGPGLAPGELF,11,NA,TRBV9
ASGLVLPGVRWDYGYT,16,NA,TRBV12-5
ASSLEEPEAF,10,NA,TRBV28
ASSLEGRPNPGYT,13,NA,TRBV7-9
ASIRTGGETQY,11,NA,TRBV5-1
SALGQGPSGANVLT,14,NA,TRBV29-1
ASSLGTSGRKHNEQF,15,NA,TRBV11-3
ASSWTGLTEAF,11,NA,TRBV12-3/TRBV12-4
ASSVLQGNNQPQH,13,NA,TRBV5-5
ASSLEGRERETQY,13,NA,TRBV7-9
AWSVTGTGHRIQY,13,NA,TRBV30
ASSVSLGQGLTGNTIY,16,NA,TRBV9
ASGLGRGAGGELF,13,NA,TRBV12-5
ASSFPGQQETQY,12,NA,TRBV5-6
ASSNQGSEQF,10,NA,TRBV9
ASSAHSGPGNTIY,13,few,TRBV6-5